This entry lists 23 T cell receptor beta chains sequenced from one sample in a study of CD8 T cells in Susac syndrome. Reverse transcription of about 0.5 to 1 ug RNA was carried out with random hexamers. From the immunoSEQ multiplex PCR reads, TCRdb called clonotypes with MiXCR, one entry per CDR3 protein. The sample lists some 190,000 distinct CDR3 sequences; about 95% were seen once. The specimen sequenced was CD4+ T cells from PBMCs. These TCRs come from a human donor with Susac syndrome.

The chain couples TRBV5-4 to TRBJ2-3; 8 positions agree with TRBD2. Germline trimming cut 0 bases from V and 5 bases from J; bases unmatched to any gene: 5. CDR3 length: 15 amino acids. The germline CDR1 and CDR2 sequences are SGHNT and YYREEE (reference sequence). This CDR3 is CASSLGGGLKDTQYF. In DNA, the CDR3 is TGTGCCAGCAGCTTGGGCGGGGGGTTAAAAGATACGCAGTATTTT.

CDR3 sequence reads: CSVASRLPPYEQYF. CDR3 bases: TGCAGCGTTGCCTCCCGCTTGCCCCCCTACGAGCAGTACTTC. The rearrangement uses TRBV29-1 and TRBJ2-7; D is undetermined. Per germline, CDR1 SQVTM and CDR2 ANQGSEA. V was pared by 4 bases and J by 2 bases, with 15 bases between. The CDR3 is 14 amino acids.

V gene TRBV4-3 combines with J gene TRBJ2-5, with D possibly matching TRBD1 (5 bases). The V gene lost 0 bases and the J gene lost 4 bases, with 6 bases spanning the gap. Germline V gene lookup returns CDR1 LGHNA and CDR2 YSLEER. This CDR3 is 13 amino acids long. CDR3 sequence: CASSQDQGETQYF. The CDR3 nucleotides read TGCGCCAGCAGCCAAGATCAGGGAGAGACCCAGTACTTC.

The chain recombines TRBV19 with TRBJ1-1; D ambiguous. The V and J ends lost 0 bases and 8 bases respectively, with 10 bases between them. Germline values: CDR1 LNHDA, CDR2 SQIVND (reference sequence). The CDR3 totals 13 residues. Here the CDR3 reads CASSIDRLDEAFF. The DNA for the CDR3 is TGTGCCAGTAGTATAGACCGCCTTGACGAAGCTTTCTTT.

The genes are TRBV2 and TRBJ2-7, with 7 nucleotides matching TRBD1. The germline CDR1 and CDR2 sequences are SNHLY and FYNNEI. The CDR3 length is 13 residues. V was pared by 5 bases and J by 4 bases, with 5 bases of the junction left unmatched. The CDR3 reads CASSTDRLYEQYF. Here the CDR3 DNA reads TGTGCCAGCAGTACGGACAGGTTATACGAGCAGTACTTC.

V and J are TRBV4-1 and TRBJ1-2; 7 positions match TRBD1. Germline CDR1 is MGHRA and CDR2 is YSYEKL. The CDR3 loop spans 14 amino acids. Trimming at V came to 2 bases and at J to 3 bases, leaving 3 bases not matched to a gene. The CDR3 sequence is CASSQPGQYYGYTF. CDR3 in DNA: TGCGCCAGCAGCCAACCGGGACAGTACTATGGCTACACCTTC.

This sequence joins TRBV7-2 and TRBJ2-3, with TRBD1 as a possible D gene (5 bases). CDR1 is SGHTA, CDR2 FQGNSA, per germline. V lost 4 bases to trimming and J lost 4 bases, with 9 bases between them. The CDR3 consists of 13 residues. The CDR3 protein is CASSSRQPDTQYF. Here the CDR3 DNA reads TGTGCCAGCAGCTCCCGACAGCCAGATACGCAGTATTTT.

CDR3 sequence (DNA): TGTGCCAGCAGCTTGGGCACCCTTCTAGGGACTGAAGCTTTCTTT. It specifies CASSLGTLLGTEAFF. The chain has TRBV5-6 and TRBJ1-1; D uncertain. Germline CDR1 SGHDT, CDR2 YYEEEE. V lost 0 bases and J lost 5, with 14 bases in between. This CDR3 is 15 amino acids long.

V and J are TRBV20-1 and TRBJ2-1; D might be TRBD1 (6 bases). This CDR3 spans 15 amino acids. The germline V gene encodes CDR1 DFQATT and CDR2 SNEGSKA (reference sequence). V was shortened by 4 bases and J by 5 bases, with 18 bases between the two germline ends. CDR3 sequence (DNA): TGCAGTGCTATCTCGGACAGCAGTGATCACAATGAGCAGTTCTTC. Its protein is CSAISDSSDHNEQFF.

CDR3 protein: CASRHNTEAFF. The CDR3 nucleotides are TGTGCCAGTAGACATAACACTGAAGCTTTCTTT. The V and J genes are TRBV19 and TRBJ1-1; D is unclear. The CDR3 covers 11 residues. The V and J ends lost 6 bases and 2 bases respectively, with 4 bases between them. The germline gives CDR1 LNHDA, CDR2 SQIVND (reference sequence). The whole variable domain, filled in from reference TRBV19 and TRBJ1-1, reads DGGITQSPKYLFRKEGQNVTLSCEQNLNHDAMYWYRQDPGQGLRLIYYSQIVNDFQKGDIAEGYSVSREKKESFPLTVTSAQKNPTAFYLCASRHNTEAFFGQGTRLTVV.

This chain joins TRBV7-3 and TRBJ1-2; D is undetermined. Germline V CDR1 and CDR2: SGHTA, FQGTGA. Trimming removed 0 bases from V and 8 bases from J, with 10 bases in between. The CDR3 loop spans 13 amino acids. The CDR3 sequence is CASSLTGVEGYTF. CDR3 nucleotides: TGTGCCAGCAGCTTAACGGGAGTTGAGGGCTACACCTTC.

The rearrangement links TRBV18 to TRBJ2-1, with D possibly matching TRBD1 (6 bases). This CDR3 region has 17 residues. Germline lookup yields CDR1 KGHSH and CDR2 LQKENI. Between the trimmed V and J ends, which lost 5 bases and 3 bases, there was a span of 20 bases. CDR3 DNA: TGTGCCAGCTCATCCCCCCGGACAGCGGAGTTCTACAATGAGCAGTTCTTC. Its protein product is CASSSPRTAEFYNEQFF.

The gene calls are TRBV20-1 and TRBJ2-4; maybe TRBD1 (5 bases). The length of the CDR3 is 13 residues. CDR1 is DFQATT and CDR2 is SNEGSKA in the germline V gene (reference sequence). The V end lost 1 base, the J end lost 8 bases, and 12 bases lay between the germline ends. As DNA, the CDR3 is TGCAGTGCTAGAGGGGGCGCGTCCGACATTCAGTACTTC. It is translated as CSARGGASDIQYF.

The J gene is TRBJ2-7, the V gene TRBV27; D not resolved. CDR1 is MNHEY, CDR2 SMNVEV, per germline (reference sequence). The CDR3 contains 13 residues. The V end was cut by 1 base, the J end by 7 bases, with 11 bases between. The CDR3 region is CASSLWNDGEQYF. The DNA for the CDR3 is TGTGCCAGCAGTTTATGGAACGATGGGGAGCAGTACTTC.

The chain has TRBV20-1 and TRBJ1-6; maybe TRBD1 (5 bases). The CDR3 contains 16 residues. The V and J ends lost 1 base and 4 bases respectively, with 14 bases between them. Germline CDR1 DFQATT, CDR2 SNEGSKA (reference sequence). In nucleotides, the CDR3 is TGCAGTGCTAGAGGTGGCGCAGGGAGGTATAATTCACCCCTCCACTTT. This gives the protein CSARGGAGRYNSPLHF.

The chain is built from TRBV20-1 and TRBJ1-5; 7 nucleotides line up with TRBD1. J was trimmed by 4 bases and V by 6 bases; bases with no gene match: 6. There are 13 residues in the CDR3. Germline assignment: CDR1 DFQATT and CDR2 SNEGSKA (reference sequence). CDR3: CSASHRGNQPQHF. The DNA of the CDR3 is TGCAGTGCGTCCCACAGGGGAAATCAGCCCCAGCATTTT.

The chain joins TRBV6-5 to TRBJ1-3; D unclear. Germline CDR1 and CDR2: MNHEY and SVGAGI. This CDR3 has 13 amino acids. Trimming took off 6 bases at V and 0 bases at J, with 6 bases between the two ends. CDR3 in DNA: TGTGCCAGCAGCCCGGTCTCTGGAAACACCATATATTTT. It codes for CASSPVSGNTIYF.

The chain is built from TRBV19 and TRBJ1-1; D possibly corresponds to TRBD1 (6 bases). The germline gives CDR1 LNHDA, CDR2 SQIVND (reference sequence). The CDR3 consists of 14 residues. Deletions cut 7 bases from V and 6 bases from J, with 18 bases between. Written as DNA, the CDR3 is TGTGCCAGTATCCTACAGGGCCGTGGGGCTGAAGCTTTCTTT. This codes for CASILQGRGAEAFF. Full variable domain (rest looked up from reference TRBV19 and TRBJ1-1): DGGITQSPKYLFRKEGQNVTLSCEQNLNHDAMYWYRQDPGQGLRLIYYSQIVNDFQKGDIAEGYSVSREKKESFPLTVTSAQKNPTAFYLCASILQGRGAEAFFGQGTRLTVV.

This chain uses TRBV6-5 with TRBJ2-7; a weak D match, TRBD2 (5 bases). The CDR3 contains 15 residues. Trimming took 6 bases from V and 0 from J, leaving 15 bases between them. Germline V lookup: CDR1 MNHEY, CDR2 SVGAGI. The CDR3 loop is CASRLPGVSSYEQYF. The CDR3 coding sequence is TGTGCCAGCAGACTACCCGGGGTAAGCTCCTACGAGCAGTACTTC.

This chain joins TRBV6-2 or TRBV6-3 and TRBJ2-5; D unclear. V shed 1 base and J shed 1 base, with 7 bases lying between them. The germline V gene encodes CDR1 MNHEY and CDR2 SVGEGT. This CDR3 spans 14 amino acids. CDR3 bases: TGTGCCAGCAGTTACTTGACGGTCCAAGAGACCCAGTACTTC. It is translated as CASSYLTVQETQYF.

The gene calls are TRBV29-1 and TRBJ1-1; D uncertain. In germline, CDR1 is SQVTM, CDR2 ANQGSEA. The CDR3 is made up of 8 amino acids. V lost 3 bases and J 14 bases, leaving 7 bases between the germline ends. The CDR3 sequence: CSVDDGFF. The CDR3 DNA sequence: TGCAGCGTTGATGATGGATTCTTT.

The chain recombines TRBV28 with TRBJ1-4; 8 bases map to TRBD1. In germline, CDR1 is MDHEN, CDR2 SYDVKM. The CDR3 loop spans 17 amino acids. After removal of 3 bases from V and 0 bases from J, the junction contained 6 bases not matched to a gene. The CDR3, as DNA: TGTGCCAGCAGTTTCTGGACAGGGCGTGCAACTAATGAAAAACTGTTTTTT. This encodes CASSFWTGRATNEKLFF.

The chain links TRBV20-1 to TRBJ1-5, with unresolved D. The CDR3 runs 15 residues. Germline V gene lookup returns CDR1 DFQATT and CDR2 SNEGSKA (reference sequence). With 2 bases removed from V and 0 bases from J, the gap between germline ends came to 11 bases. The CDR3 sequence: CSARSSPHSNQPQHF. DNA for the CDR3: TGCAGTGCTAGAAGTTCACCCCATAGCAATCAGCCCCAGCATTTT.